Below, 9 T cell receptor beta chains from the same sample are listed, as sequenced in a study of T cells in Graves' hyperthyroidism and ophthalmopathy. Template material for amplifying TCR beta CDR3 regions consisted of RNA transcripts. RT-PCR in the first round (using the HTBI primer set) targeted the TCR CDR3. TCRdb itself ran the multiplex PCR reads through MiXCR, one entry per CDR3 protein. The table has hundreds of thousands of distinct CDR3 sequences, about two fifths seen once; the top ten hold roughly 8.3%. The sequenced sample consisted of blood. All receptors derive from a man between 18 and 29 years old with Graves' hyperthyroidism.

V is TRBV10-3 and J is TRBJ1-5, with D possibly matching TRBD1 (5 bases). V lost 6 bases and J lost 10, with 16 bases in between. This CDR3 has 13 residues. From germline, CDR1 is ENHRY and CDR2 SYGVKD. The CDR3 DNA reads TGTGCCATCAGAGGGGACCAATGGGACCCCCAGCATTTT. Translation: CAIRGDQWDPQHF.

Comments on this clonotype: No conserved phenylalanine or tryptophan is present at the end of the CDR3, so a read error is the likely explanation. It is unclear where the CDR3 begins or ends on the DNA, so no DNA is shown, and the CDR3 is as TCRdb lists it. This chain links TRBV2 with TRBJ2-6; the table calls TRBD1, which could not be checked here. The germline gives CDR1 SNHLY, CDR2 FYNNEI. The CDR3 has 14 amino acids, counting both end residues. The CDR3 loop reads CASGTGAGANVLVL.

This clonotype has at least ten counts. The V and J genes are TRBV12-3 or TRBV12-4 and TRBJ2-5; 8 bases line up with TRBD1. The CDR3 is made up of 14 amino acids. V shed 3 bases, J shed 5 bases, and the junction held 5 bases outside the gene matches. The CDR3 coding sequence is TGTGCCAGCAGTTTGACAGGGGCTGAGGAGACCCAGTACTTC. Protein: CASSLTGAEETQYF.

The sample holds many counts of this clonotype. V gene TRBV7-3 combines with J gene TRBJ1-6; D ambiguous. The CDR3 consists of 13 residues. Between the trimmed V and J ends, which lost 4 bases and 6 bases, there was a span of 7 bases. Per germline, CDR1 SGHTA and CDR2 FQGTGA. CDR3 nucleotide sequence: TGTGCCAGCAGCTCGGACCGTAATTCACCCCTCCACTTT. Its translation: CASSSDRNSPLHF.

This clonotype was found many times. The chain joins TRBV7-9 to TRBJ2-7, with TRBD2 identical over 8 bases. This CDR3 is 14 amino acids long. V trimming: 8 bases; J trimming: 4 bases; junction bases outside the gene matches: 10. Germline V gene lookup returns CDR1 SEHNR and CDR2 FQNEAQ (reference sequence). CDR3 nucleotides: TGTGCCAGCCGTAGCGGGACTGGAACTTACGAGCAGTACTTC. This gives the protein CASRSGTGTYEQYF.

This clonotype was found once. A much larger clone sits a single nucleotide away, making a read error possible. This rearrangement joins TRBV20-1 to TRBJ2-2; no clear D. The V gene's germline CDR1 is DFQATT and CDR2 SNEGSKA (reference sequence). The CDR3 consists of 15 residues. CDR3 amino acids: CSVGLLGSEAGELFF. CDR3 DNA sequence: TGCAGCGTTGGGCTCTTGGGGTCTGAGGCCGGGGAGCTGTTTTTT.

This clonotype has at least ten counts. The J gene is TRBJ1-6, the V gene TRBV20-1; D gene ambiguous. This CDR3 is 14 amino acids long. Per germline, CDR1 DFQATT and CDR2 SNEGSKA (reference sequence). Trimming left V 3 bases short and J 7 bases short, with 13 bases between. The CDR3 sequence is CSASPQVGNSPLHF. CDR3 bases: TGCAGTGCTAGCCCACAAGTGGGGAATTCACCCCTCCACTTT.

This clonotype appeared a few times. The chain is built from TRBV7-6 and TRBJ2-7, with D unclear. The CDR3 has 12 amino acids. V shed 3 bases and J shed 6 bases, with 9 bases lying between them. Germline V lookup: CDR1 SGHVS, CDR2 FNYEAQ. In DNA, the CDR3 is TGTGCCAGCAGCTTCCCCATGGGCGAGCAGTACTTC. As protein: CASSFPMGEQYF. The full variable domain, rest sourced from reference TRBV7-6 and TRBJ2-7, is GAGVSQSPRYKVTKRGQDVALRCDPISGHVSLYWYRQALGQGPEFLTYFNYEAQQDKSGLPNDRFSAERPEGSISTLTIQRTEQRDSAMYRCASSFPMGEQYFGPGTRLTVT.

V gene TRBV11-2 combines with J gene TRBJ2-6, with 9 bases fitting TRBD1. Germline loops: CDR1 SGHAT, CDR2 FQNNGV. The ends lost 10 bases at V and 0 bases at J; junction bases unmatched: 13. The CDR3 covers 18 residues. The CDR3 is CAISAPGQGNSGANVLTF. The CDR3 DNA reads as TGTGCCATCAGTGCACCGGGACAGGGAAACTCTGGGGCCAACGTCCTGACTTTC.